The clone carrying this TCR beta chain was detected only a few times. The method was immunoSEQ multiplex PCR; TCRdb's version includes in-frame clones alone and lacks a portion of them. This table holds roughly 80,000 clones, approximately 88% found once. V dropped 0 bases and J dropped 0 bases, with 10 bases sitting between them. CDR3 length equals 16 residues. CDR1 is SGHNT and CDR2 is YYREEE in the germline V gene (reference sequence). This specimen belongs to a study of blood T cell repertoires in COVID-19. About the study: Both acute and convalescent COVID-19 samples were obtained from the United States, Italy and Spain.

This sequence originates from a human donor in a cohort sampled during active COVID-19. The chain uses TRBV5-4 and TRBJ1-3; D not certain. The sample was peripheral blood. The CDR3 sequence is CASSLGGLSSGNTIYF. As DNA, the CDR3 is TGTGCCAGCAGCTTGGGCGGCCTCTCCTCTGGAAACACCATATATTTT.